This T cell receptor beta chain originates from a study of OX40 agonist ivuxolimab in advanced cancers. The wider study: Hepatocellular carcinoma, melanoma, renal cell or head and neck cancer affected the dose-escalation patients. Overall study findings and caveats: Dose levels from 0.1 to 3.0 mg/kg saw CD4+ and CD8+ blood T cells expand clonally by week 6. Researchers report that CD8+ T cells had, on average, more expanded clones than CD4+.

Generated by immunoSEQ multiplex PCR, the TCRdb table keeps only in-frame clones and is missing some. The data show roughly 80,000 clones, with about 92% seen just once and approximately 14% held by the top ten. The CDR3 has 12 residues. CDR1 SGHAT and CDR2 FQDESV come from the germline V gene (reference sequence). V lost 6 bases and J 0 bases, leaving 6 bases between the germline ends. On cycle 4 day 1 and cycle 7 day 1, as well as at baseline, blood was sampled. With regard to this clone: Its specificity is not known.

The sample here was CD4+ or CD8+ T cells sorted from blood, taken in a trial of the OX40 agonist ivuxolimab. This TCR derives from an adult with an advanced solid tumor such as melanoma, head and neck, liver or kidney cancer. The chain couples TRBV11-1 to TRBJ2-7, with D uncertain. The CDR3 is CASSYSSYEQYF. In DNA, the CDR3 is TGTGCCAGCAGTTACAGCTCCTACGAGCAGTACTTC. Using reference TRBV11-1 and TRBJ2-7 for the parts outside the CDR3, the full variable domain is EAEVAQSPRYKITEKSQAVAFWCDPISGHATLYWYRQILGQGPELLVQFQDESVVDDSQLPKDRFSAERLKGVDSTLKIQPAELGDSAMYLCASSYSSYEQYFGPGTRLTVT.